This entry concerns a single T cell receptor (beta chain). This clone has more than one count but fewer than ten. The antigen it recognizes is unknown. Base qualities were left out, and no much larger clone turns up one base away. These data originate in a study of cytomegalovirus exposure and HLA in healthy donors (TCRdb year 2017). Study-wide context: An earlier analysis of about 560 of the donors reported over 250 Gb of sequence data and 95 million to 130 million unique TCR beta sequences obtained from about 180 million T cells. Rather than drawing on any new phenotypic data, the later analysis identified candidate immune exposures from TCR beta sequences and the way those sequences occurred across donors. The study profiled the T cell repertoires of hundreds of subjects by immunosequencing and related them to cytomegalovirus serostatus. The study was designed to test whether signatures of past pathogen exposure could be identified by cataloging public T cell receptors. Besides the first cohort of some 670 subjects, a separate validation cohort made up of 120 different subjects was used. To predict cytomegalovirus infection status, the study combined high-throughput TCR immunosequencing, statistical association of individual TCRs with disease status, and machine learning. An earlier analysis of approximately 630 of the donors applied high-throughput TCR beta sequencing to assess whether each TCR beta V gene segment acted as functional or pseudogenic. Of the 398 genotyped donors, 70% to 90% were placed in the genetic ancestry cluster associated with self-reported Caucasian donors. A later genetic analysis took genome-wide SNP genotypes for about 55% of the roughly 670 donors and used that subset as a discovery cohort. A later analysis re-examined previously published TCR beta repertoires from several hundred donors and added high-resolution HLA genotyping to investigate patterns of TCR occurrence. Because of strong linkage in the cohort, roughly five DR-DQ haplotypes were treated as single units for association and clustering. Roughly 300 gigabases of sequencing data and approximately 92 million unique TCR sequences made up an early release that covered over 550 HLA-typed donors. Among approximately 370 genotyped donors of the cohort, an average of approximately 200,000 unique TCR beta nucleotide sequences was sequenced per donor, of which about 19% were non-productive. Donor age, sex, ethnicity and CMV serostatus were collected together with the repertoire data. All discovery cohort repertoires had been generated on a single sequencing platform. HLA typing included class I and class II loci at four-digit resolution. The number of typed donors differed by locus: roughly 620-630 for A, B, C, DRB1 and DQB1; 522 for DQA1; about 600 for DPA1; and 400 to 480 for DPB1. What the authors observed across the whole study: The cohort was sequenced for TCR beta chains only, and without alpha or paired-chain data the features that could be detected were limited. In a later analysis, the rate of TCR association differed among HLA loci, with DRB1 alleles having the most associated TCRs and HLA-C alleles having the fewest. The only immune exposure information available for the cohort was CMV serostatus. V-gene and J-gene trimming of TCR beta chains was associated with a missense DCLRE1C variant in a later genetic analysis, and the association was replicated in an independent cohort. According to a later genetic analysis, donors in an Asian-associated ancestry cluster had fewer N-insertions in productive TCRs than the approximately 710-donor mean. In a later analysis, HLA-associated TCR beta chains were found to be more clonally expanded and to have lower generation probabilities than equally common non-associated chains. Linkage disequilibrium might explain the correlated functional status among segregating V segments, but an unknown experimental factor could not be excluded. Sequencing depth was assumed to be roughly uniform across donors in the presence/absence analyses, though that assumption may not hold. It was suggested by the authors that the approach could potentially be generalized to other disease states and immunological phenotypes. The classifier was reported to diagnose cytomegalovirus status with high specificity and sensitivity in both the original and validation cohorts. In vitro tests confirmed that a few of the cytomegalovirus-associated TCR beta chains recognize cytomegalovirus antigens. Several of the top co-occurrence clusters appeared to be linked to parvovirus B19, influenza, CMV and Epstein-Barr virus, according to a later analysis. In an earlier analysis of roughly 500 of the donors, most TCR beta V segments appeared in productive rearrangements about 87% or about 30% of the time, broadly matching IMGT annotations. Because some donors lacked HLA typing at each locus, the association tests relied only on the typed subset. While some public TCRs were present in many individuals, most TCR sequences turned up only very rarely across donors. Assigning TCR associations to individual alleles was difficult when HLA alleles, especially DR and DQ, strongly co-occurred. The study listed around 160 TCR beta chains as associated with cytomegalovirus. Because counts were too low, roughly 18 rarely observed V segments, including chromosome 9 orphons, were left out of the earlier analysis of some 600 of the donors. Specific HLA alleles were associated with more than 15,000 TCR beta sequences at a false discovery rate of 0.05 in a later analysis. A cluster of highly shared sequence variants was judged likely to represent a technical artifact of the sequencing pipeline. Some IMGT-functional V segments, including TRBV6-2 and TRBV6-3, could not be distinguished by the 87-base-pair reads and were therefore excluded. A further reported finding was that TCR beta sequences accurately predicted the HLA-A and HLA-B alleles for most subjects in the first cohort. Most CMV-associated TCR beta chains appeared to be HLA-restricted in a later analysis, and the HLA associations seemed to be driven largely by CMV exposure.

V loses 5 bases at its end and J loses 5 bases; junction bases beyond the gene matches: 17. The germline V gene encodes CDR1 KGHSH and CDR2 LQKENI. The CDR3, from cysteine to phenylalanine, totals 19 residues. Only the CDR3 DNA stays, 57 bases, in frame from base 1. The library was produced with the immunoSEQ multiplex PCR assay. For the multiplex PCR, a mixture combining 60 forward primers for TCR Vbeta segments and 13 reverse primers for TCR Jbeta segments was used. Amplification of the CDR3 region of rearranged TCR beta genes was performed with a multiplex PCR assay on genomic DNA. The Illumina HiSeq System was used to sequence the amplified TCR beta libraries as 87-base-pair reads. The authors processed their data as follows. In a later analysis, tens of millions of unique TCR beta chains were counted across the roughly 670 repertoires, and roughly 11 million of these chains were shared by at least two donors. To remove PCR and sequencing errors, raw reads were error-corrected and collapsed into unique sequences using a nearest-neighbor algorithm that merged closely related sequences. V, D and J gene segments were assigned by aligning CDR3 sequences to IMGT reference sequences. For a sequence to be retained, at least a six-nucleotide match to both a V gene segment and a J gene segment was required. Rearrangements were called productive when the CDR3 lacked stop codons and stayed in frame with V and J; all others were non-productive. CDR3 was defined according to IMGT convention as the region running from the second conserved V-encoded cysteine to the conserved J-encoded phenylalanine. In an earlier analysis of around 640 of the donors, sequences lacking an unambiguous match to a single V gene segment were excluded. An earlier analysis of about 600 of the donors called V segments functional above 56.7% productive rearrangements and segregating when the between-donor standard deviation exceeded 5%. A statistical classification framework was built for diagnosing cytomegalovirus status from the catalog of TCR beta chain sequences. In a later analysis, TCR nucleotide sequences were compared against IMGT/GENE-DB human TR gene sequences so that V and J genes could be assigned. The TCRdist pipeline was used in a later analysis to assign CDR3 sequences and most-parsimonious VDJ recombination scenarios. A later analysis defined each TCR beta chain by its CDR3 amino acid sequence plus V-gene family, and excluded reads lacking a unique V-gene family. In a later analysis, nearly 600 highly shared, low-generation-probability nucleotide sequences were removed to address suspected cross-contamination and a sequencing artifact. In a later analysis, a clonal expansion index for each public chain was calculated from normalized within-repertoire ranks of inferred template counts. In a later analysis, generation probabilities were computed with a VDJ recombination model fitted to out-of-frame rearrangements, and the resulting probabilities were checked against IGoR. In a later analysis, TCR-TCR, TCR-HLA and TCR-CMV co-occurrence was scored with hypergeometric tests, and a repertoire-size bias correction was applied to TCR pairs. In a later analysis, false discovery rates were estimated by permuting HLA or CMV assignments 20 times. A later analysis grouped co-occurring TCRs with DBSCAN, adding TCRdist sequence similarity when clustering within HLA-allele-positive subsets. Co-occurrence clustering excluded repertoires with fewer than 30,000 or more than 120,000 public chains, plus five with anomalous nucleotide sharing. TCRdb provides this immuneACCESS table in a form limited to in-frame rearrangements. Some clones are lacking; in checked studies, under half of them reflect an unresolved V gene, and why the rest are absent is not known. That table furnishes V, J and clone size, whereas the DNA furnished D and trimming. In this sample the table shows hundreds of thousands of clones, around 90% of which occur a single time. The ten largest make up 2% to 3% of the sample.

In total, fewer than 750 healthy bone marrow donors made up the cohort. All cohort members were sampled while nominally healthy, although unrecorded immune exposures were likely present. The donor tested CMV seronegative and was one of the 352 seronegative cohort members. A peripheral blood sample was provided by each donor, and peripheral blood mononuclear cells were used for TCR beta sequencing. Genomic DNA was extracted from the blood cell samples with the Qiagen DNeasy Blood Extraction Kit. The sample was PBMCs. This receptor was taken from a woman aged 18-29 years in good health and CMV-seronegative. The chain was built from TRBV18 and TRBJ1-4; TRBD1 lines up with 10 middle nucleotides. The DNA sequence is TGTGCCAGCTCAACAACCGGGACAGGGGTAACGGGATCGAATGAAAAACTGTTTTTT. This encodes CASSTTGTGVTGSNEKLFF.